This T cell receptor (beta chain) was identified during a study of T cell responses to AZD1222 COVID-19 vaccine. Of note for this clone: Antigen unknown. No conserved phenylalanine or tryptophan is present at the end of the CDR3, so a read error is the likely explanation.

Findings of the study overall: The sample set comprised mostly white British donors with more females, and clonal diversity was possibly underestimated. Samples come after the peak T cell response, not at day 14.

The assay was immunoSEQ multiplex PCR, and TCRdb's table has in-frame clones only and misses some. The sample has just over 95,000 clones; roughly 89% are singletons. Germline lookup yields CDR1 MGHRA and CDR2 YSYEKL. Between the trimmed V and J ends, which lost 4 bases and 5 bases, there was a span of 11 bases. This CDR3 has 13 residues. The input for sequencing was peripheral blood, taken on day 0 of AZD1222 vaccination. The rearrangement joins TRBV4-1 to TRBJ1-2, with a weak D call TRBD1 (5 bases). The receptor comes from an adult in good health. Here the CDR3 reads CASSPGLNYGYTL. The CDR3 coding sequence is TGCGCCAGCAGCCCGGGACTCAATTATGGCTACACCCTC.